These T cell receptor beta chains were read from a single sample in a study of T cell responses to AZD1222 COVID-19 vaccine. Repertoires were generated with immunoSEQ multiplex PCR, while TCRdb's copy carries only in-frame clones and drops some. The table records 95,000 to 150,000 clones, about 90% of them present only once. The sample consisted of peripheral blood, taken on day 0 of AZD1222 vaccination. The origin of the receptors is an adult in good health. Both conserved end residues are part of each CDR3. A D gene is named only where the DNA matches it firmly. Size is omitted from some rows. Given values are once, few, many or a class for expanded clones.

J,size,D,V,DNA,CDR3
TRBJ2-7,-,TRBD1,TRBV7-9,TGTGCCAGCAGCTTTGCAGGGGGCACCTACGAGCAGTACTTC,CASSFAGGTYEQYF
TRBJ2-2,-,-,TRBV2,TGTGCCAGCAGCCCGGGGGTTGGCACCGGGGAGCTGTTTTTT,CASSPGVGTGELFF
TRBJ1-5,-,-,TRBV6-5,TGTGCCAGCAGTTACCTGGGGTACGATCAGCCCCAGCATTTT,CASSYLGYDQPQHF
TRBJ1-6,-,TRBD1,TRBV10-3,TGTGCCATCAGCCTTGAGGTTCCCCGACAGGGGAATTCACCCCTCCACTTT,CAISLEVPRQGNSPLHF
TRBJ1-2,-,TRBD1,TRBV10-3,TGTGCCATCAGCTGGGACAGGGGGCGTGATGGCTACACCTTC,CAISWDRGRDGYTF
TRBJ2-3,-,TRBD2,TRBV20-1,TGCAGTGCTAGTGCGCGGGGGGGCAGCACAGATACGCAGTATTTT,CSASARGGSTDTQYF
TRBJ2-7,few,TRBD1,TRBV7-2,TGTGCCAGCAGGAACCGGGACAGGGGGGGCGAGCAGTACTTC,CASRNRDRGGEQYF
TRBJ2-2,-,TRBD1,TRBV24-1,TGTGCCACCGGACAGGGCGCGAACACCGGGGAGCTGTTTTTT,CATGQGANTGELFF
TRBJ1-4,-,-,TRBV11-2,TGTGCCAGCAGCTGGAGACAGGCCGAAAAACTGTTTTTT,CASSWRQAEKLFF
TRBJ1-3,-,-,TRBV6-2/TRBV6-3,TGTGCCAGCAGTTACTCCGGAGGCACCATATATTTT,CASSYSGGTIYF
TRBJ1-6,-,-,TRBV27,TGTGCCAGCAGTTTATCTAGGTCTCGAGCGGGAAGTAATTCACCCCTCCACTTT,CASSLSRSRAGSNSPLHF